These 30 T cell receptor beta chains were sequenced from one sample in a study of early T cells in non-severe SARS-CoV-2 infection (dated by TCRdb to the early 2020s). Libraries were built with 5' RACE. Sequencing instrument: NextSeq 500. Clones were called with MiXCR by TCRdb after fastp trimmed the public reads at Q25, and only in-frame beta chains were retained. Here each entry gathers all rows of one CDR3 protein and keeps the most common genes and DNA. Across this sample there are 50,000 to 70,000 distinct CDR3 sequences, with 8% to 10% seen only once. The ten largest clones represent 8.5% to 9% of the sample. The sequencing input was whole blood. Source of these receptors: an adult who was a healthcare worker with PCR-confirmed SARS-CoV-2 infection or an uninfected control (not recorded which).

The chain couples TRBV20-1 to TRBJ2-3; 15 bases are shared with TRBD2. Trimming at V came to 5 bases and at J to 4 bases, leaving 7 bases not matched to a gene. CDR3 length: 16 residues. Germline V CDR1 and CDR2: DFQATT, SNEGSKA (reference sequence). The DNA for the CDR3 is TGCAGTGCTTCCGGGACTAGCGGGAGGAGCCCAGATACGCAGTATTTT. This encodes CSASGTSGRSPDTQYF.

This clonotype has a count of ten or more. The rearrangement uses TRBV7-3 and TRBJ1-6; D not certain. The CDR3 totals 15 residues. Germline CDR1 and CDR2: SGHTA and FQGTGA. Trimming took off 2 bases at V and 0 bases at J, with 5 bases between the two ends. CDR3 protein: CASSLESSYNSPLHF. The CDR3 DNA reads TGTGCCAGCAGCTTAGAGAGCTCCTATAATTCACCCCTCCACTTT.

The J gene is TRBJ2-5, the V gene TRBV30, with D tentatively TRBD2 (5 bases). Germline assignment: CDR1 GTSNPN and CDR2 SVGIG (reference sequence). Between the trimmed V and J ends, which lost 2 bases and 4 bases, there was a span of 11 bases. The CDR3 sequence is 13 residues long. Written as DNA, the CDR3 is TGTGCCTGGAGTCCAGGAGGCGGAGAGACCCAGTACTTC. This sequence encodes CAWSPGGGETQYF.

In the case of this clonotype: The conserved phenylalanine or tryptophan is not found at the CDR3 terminus, so this likely reflects a read error. The chain joins TRBV6-6 to TRBJ2-7; 7 bases match TRBD2. Germline lookup yields CDR1 MNHNY and CDR2 SVGAGI (reference sequence). The CDR3 totals 11 residues. CDR3 DNA sequence: TGCGCCAGCGGGACTCTCTACGAGCAGTACCTC. Amino acids: CASGTLYEQYL.

In its sample, this clonotype was seen many times. The chain carries TRBV7-6 and TRBJ2-3; the match to TRBD1 covers 9 bases. V shed 4 bases, J shed 3 bases, and the junction held 2 bases outside the gene matches. Germline CDR1 is SGHVS and CDR2 is FNYEAQ. The CDR3 sequence is 14 residues long. The CDR3 nucleotides read TGTGCCAGCAGCTCAGGACAGGGGACAGATACGCAGTATTTT. This sequence encodes CASSSGQGTDTQYF.

This clonotype occurred many times. The chain has TRBV20-1 and TRBJ2-2, with D maybe TRBD1 (6 bases). Trimming removed 6 bases from V and 4 bases from J, with 15 bases in between. Germline values: CDR1 DFQATT, CDR2 SNEGSKA (reference sequence). This CDR3 region has 14 residues. The DNA for the CDR3 is TGCAGTGCCAGGGACATCGACGTCACCGGGGAGCTGTTTTTT. As protein: CSARDIDVTGELFF.

This clonotype has ten or more counts. This chain joins TRBV12-3 or TRBV12-4 and TRBJ1-5, with TRBD1 matching over 8 bases. V lost 5 bases to trimming and J lost 5 bases; unmatched junction nucleotides: 5. The CDR3 length is 14 residues. The CDR3, as DNA: TGTGCCAGCAGTCTAACAGGGGGGGATCAGCCCCAGCATTTT. Amino acid sequence: CASSLTGGDQPQHF.

Ten or more counts support this clonotype. V usage is TRBV5-1 and J usage is TRBJ2-6; D uncertain. V was trimmed by 2 bases and J by 1 base, leaving 4 bases between them. Germline assignment: CDR1 SGHRS and CDR2 YFSETQ. The CDR3 is 14 residues long. This CDR3 reads CASSFNSGANVLTF. As DNA, the CDR3 is TGCGCCAGCAGCTTTAATTCTGGGGCCAACGTCCTGACTTTC. The complete variable domain, with remaining parts taken from reference TRBV5-1 and TRBJ2-6, reads KAGVTQTPRYLIKTRGQQVTLSCSPISGHRSVSWYQQTPGQGLQFLFEYFSETQRNKGNFPGRFSGRQFSNSRSEMNVSTLELGDSALYLCASSFNSGANVLTFGAGSRLTVL.

This clonotype was recorded only once. One base away lies a much larger clone, so this may be a sequencing read error. The chain joins TRBV29-1 to TRBJ2-1; maybe TRBD2 (6 bases). Germline values: CDR1 SQVTM, CDR2 ANQGSEA. Trimming stripped 1 base from V and 7 bases from J, with 14 bases between. The CDR3 sequence is 14 residues long. The CDR3 DNA reads as TGCAGCGTTGAAGTCAGGAGGGCCAGAAATGAGCAGTTCTTC. Translation: CSVEVRRARNEQFF.

There are many counts of this clonotype. The chain's CDR3 is CASSRDFYEQYF. The CDR3, as DNA: TGTGCCAGCAGCCGTGATTTCTACGAGCAGTACTTC. The chain combines TRBV16 with TRBJ2-7; no clear D. The V gene lost 4 bases and the J gene lost 3 bases, with 7 bases spanning the gap. This CDR3 has 12 amino acids. Per the germline V gene, CDR1 is KGHSY and CDR2 is FQNENV.

This sequence joins TRBV6-2 or TRBV6-3 and TRBJ1-5; D not resolved. The germline gives CDR1 MNHEY, CDR2 SVGEGT. The CDR3 loop spans 13 amino acids. V was clipped by 2 bases and J by 2 bases, with 4 bases between them. The CDR3 loop reads CASSYGGNQPQHF. CDR3 in DNA: TGTGCCAGCAGTTACGGGGGCAATCAGCCCCAGCATTTT.

With respect to this clonotype: Given a much more abundant clone one base away, this may be a read error. The genes are TRBV2 and TRBJ2-7; D is unclear. Trimming left V 2 bases short and J 10 bases short, with 18 bases between. This CDR3 region has 14 residues. Germline CDR1 reads SNHLY; CDR2 reads FYNNEI. The CDR3 sequence: CASSELIPPSPQYF. CDR3 DNA: TGTGCCAGCAGTGAACTCATTCCTCCGAGCCCTCAGTACTTC. The full variable domain, in which reference TRBV2 and TRBJ2-7 provide the parts outside the CDR3, is EPEVTQTPSHQVTQMGQEVILRCVPISNHLYFYWYRQILGQKVEFLVSFYNNEISEKSEIFDDQFSVERPDGSNFTLKIRSTKLEDSAMYFCASSELIPPSPQYFGPGTRLTVT.

This clonotype has just one count. The V call is TRBV7-9, the J call TRBJ1-4, with a tentative D call TRBD1 (6 bases). Germline CDR1 reads SEHNR; CDR2 reads FQNEAQ (reference sequence). The CDR3 sequence is 14 residues long. V shed 5 bases and J shed 3 bases, with 10 bases lying between them. The CDR3 DNA is TGTGCCAGCAGCAGACAGGTTCCTAATGAAAAACTGTTTTTT. Its protein is CASSRQVPNEKLFF. Based on the CDR3 plus reference TRBV7-9 and TRBJ1-4, the full variable domain is DTGVSQNPRHKITKRGQNVTFRCDPISEHNRLYWYRQTLGQGPEFLTYFQNEAQLEKSRLLSDRFSAERPKGSFSTLEIQRTEQGDSAMYLCASSRQVPNEKLFFGSGTQLSVL.

This clonotype appeared many times. This chain uses TRBV10-3 with TRBJ2-5; 8 nucleotides match TRBD2. V gave up 6 bases and J gave up 4 bases; unmatched junction bases: 1. Germline CDR1 ENHRY, CDR2 SYGVKD. The CDR3 totals 12 residues. The CDR3 loop reads CAIRTSGETQYF. The CDR3 DNA follows: TGTGCCATCAGAACTAGCGGAGAGACCCAGTACTTC.

The chain recombines TRBV7-2 with TRBJ2-4; no definite D call. Germline CDR1 and CDR2: SGHTA and FQGNSA. The V and J ends lost 2 bases and 6 bases respectively, with 11 bases between them. The CDR3 runs to 14 residues. The CDR3 bases are TGTGCCAGCAGCTTAATACGTGGGTCAAACATTCAGTACTTC. Amino acid sequence: CASSLIRGSNIQYF.

The chain couples TRBV11-2 to TRBJ2-3; 10 bases fit TRBD2. V gave up 5 bases and J gave up 4 bases; unmatched junction bases: 3. Germline V gene lookup returns CDR1 SGHAT and CDR2 FQNNGV. This CDR3 is built from 14 residues. The CDR3 reads CASSPGLAADTQYF. The CDR3 DNA is TGTGCCAGCAGCCCTGGACTAGCGGCAGATACGCAGTATTTT. Complete variable domain (other parts from reference TRBV11-2 and TRBJ2-3): EAGVAQSPRYKIIEKRQSVAFWCNPISGHATLYWYQQILGQGPKLLIQFQNNGVVDDSQLPKDRFSAERLKGVDSTLKIQPAKLEDSAVYLCASSPGLAADTQYFGPGTRLTVL.

This clonotype has a count of ten or more. This chain uses TRBV5-1 with TRBJ1-5; D not resolved. CDR3 length: 15 residues. Per germline, CDR1 SGHRS and CDR2 YFSETQ. Trimming cost V 0 bases and J 4 bases, with 11 bases left between them. The CDR3 reads CASSLDGGRNQPQHF. CDR3 nucleotide sequence: TGCGCCAGCAGCTTGGACGGTGGACGGAATCAGCCCCAGCATTTT.

This chain connects TRBV10-3 to TRBJ2-5; 8 bases match TRBD2. The V segment lost 2 bases and the J segment 2 bases; nucleotides outside the gene matches: 10. Germline V gene sequence: CDR1 ENHRY, CDR2 SYGVKD. The CDR3 sequence is 17 residues long. The DNA of the CDR3 is TGTGCCATCAGTGAGCGGGGGGGCGGAGCAAAGCAAGAGACCCAGTACTTC. It codes for CAISERGGGAKQETQYF.

This chain joins TRBV7-2 and TRBJ1-5; possible D gene TRBD1, 6 bases. CDR3 length equals 13 residues. Trimming removed 5 bases from V and 5 bases from J, with 10 bases in between. CDR1 is SGHTA, CDR2 FQGNSA, per germline. The CDR3 loop reads CASSAQGYQPQHF. The CDR3 DNA sequence: TGTGCCAGCAGCGCACAGGGATATCAGCCCCAGCATTTT.

This clonotype has just a few counts. The J gene is TRBJ1-1, the V gene TRBV20-1; D is possibly TRBD1 (5 bases). Trimming pared 0 bases from V and 4 bases from J, leaving 12 bases between. Germline CDR1 DFQATT, CDR2 SNEGSKA (reference sequence). The CDR3 contains 14 residues. CDR3 coding DNA: TGCAGTGCTAGAGATCGGAAGGGGAGCACTGAAGCTTTCTTT. Protein: CSARDRKGSTEAFF.

This clonotype was observed many times. The rearrangement joins TRBV29-1 to TRBJ1-4; the D gene is possibly TRBD1 (6 bases). This CDR3 comprises 13 residues. Germline V gene data show CDR1 as SQVTM and CDR2 as ANQGSEA. Trimming took 3 bases from V and 5 from J, leaving 10 bases between them. The CDR3 region has the DNA TGCAGCGTTGATCGGCAGGGGAATGAAAAACTGTTTTTT. Translation gives CSVDRQGNEKLFF.

This chain joins TRBV29-1 and TRBJ2-4; unclear D gene. The germline gives CDR1 SQVTM, CDR2 ANQGSEA. The CDR3 is 10 amino acids. V was shortened by 7 bases and J by 8 bases, with 9 bases between the two germline ends. CDR3 region: CSAYRDIQYF. The DNA of the CDR3 is TGCAGCGCATATAGGGACATTCAGTACTTC.

This chain connects TRBV29-1 to TRBJ2-5; no reliable D call. The CDR3 consists of 14 residues. The V end was cut by 8 bases, the J end by 1 base, with 17 bases between. Germline-derived CDR1 and CDR2 are SQVTM and ANQGSEA. The CDR3 loop reads CSYAPGGSQETQYF. CDR3 coding DNA: TGCAGCTACGCCCCCGGCGGCAGCCAAGAGACCCAGTACTTC.

Details on this clonotype: One junction end does not reproduce the germline sequence, and a read error may be involved. This chain uses TRBV10-3 with TRBJ2-1; the match to TRBD1 covers 7 bases. Germline V gene data show CDR1 as ENHRY and CDR2 as SYGVKD. The CDR3 has 16 amino acids. CDR3 DNA: TGTGCCAGCAGTGAGAGGACAGGTTGGGTGACGGATGAGCAGTTCTTC. Translation: CASSERTGWVTDEQFF.

The chain has TRBV5-4 and TRBJ2-5; TRBD2 matches 9 bases. Trimming cost V 4 bases and J 5 bases; bases outside gene matches: 9. Germline V gives CDR1 SGHNT, CDR2 YYREEE (reference sequence). The CDR3 has 15 residues. The CDR3 reads CASSPKISGSETQYF. As DNA, the CDR3 is TGTGCCAGCAGCCCAAAAATTAGCGGGAGTGAGACCCAGTACTTC.

In this sample, this clonotype turned up a few times. The rearrangement joins TRBV29-1 to TRBJ1-4; a possible D gene is TRBD1 (5 bases). CDR3 size: 13 residues. Trimming took off 4 bases at V and 7 bases at J, with 13 bases between the two ends. Looked up from germline, CDR1 is SQVTM and CDR2 is ANQGSEA. CDR3 region: CSVGRGGTEKLFF. The DNA for the CDR3 is TGCAGCGTTGGCCGGGGGGGGACTGAAAAACTGTTTTTT. The variable domain in full, with the rest retrieved from reference TRBV29-1 and TRBJ1-4, is SAVISQKPSRDICQRGTSLTIQCQVDSQVTMMFWYRQQPGQSLTLIATANQGSEATYESGFVIDKFPISRPNLTFSTLTVSNMSPEDSSIYLCSVGRGGTEKLFFGSGTQLSVL.

The sample holds many counts of this clonotype. The DNA of the CDR3 is TGCGCCAGCAGCCGCACCGGGACAGGGAACGAAAAACTGTTTTTT. The encoded protein is CASSRTGTGNEKLFF. The chain combines TRBV5-1 with TRBJ1-4; 9 nucleotides align to TRBD1. V was pared by 4 bases and J by 8 bases, with 9 bases of the junction left unmatched. The germline V gene has CDR1 SGHRS and CDR2 YFSETQ. The CDR3 is 15 residues long.

This clonotype was found a few times. The chain uses TRBV9 and TRBJ2-2; no firm D call. V lost 1 base, J lost 2 bases, and 9 bases lay in between. CDR3 length: 15 residues. Germline V gene data show CDR1 as SGDLS and CDR2 as YYNGEE. The CDR3 nucleotides read TGTGCCAGCAGCGTACTAGGAATCAACACCGGGGAGCTGTTTTTT. Translated: CASSVLGINTGELFF.

This clonotype was observed many times. V gene TRBV18 combines with J gene TRBJ1-3; D uncertain. In germline, CDR1 is KGHSH, CDR2 LQKENI. This CDR3 is 15 amino acids long. V was trimmed by 4 bases and J by 0 bases, leaving 10 bases between them. The CDR3 here is CASSHVRSSGNTIYF. CDR3 sequence (DNA): TGTGCCAGCTCACACGTCAGGAGCTCTGGAAACACCATATATTTT.

The chain recombines TRBV4-2 with TRBJ2-5, with 8 bases identical to TRBD1. Germline lookup yields CDR1 LGHNA and CDR2 YNFKEQ. This CDR3 is built from 14 residues. Trimming took 0 bases from V and 5 from J; bases not matched to a gene: 2. The CDR3 protein is CASSQDRQGETQYF. The CDR3 bases are TGTGCCAGCAGCCAAGATCGACAGGGGGAGACCCAGTACTTC.